Listed here are 23 T cell receptor beta chains from one sample, sequenced in a study of blood T cell repertoires in COVID-19. The table came from immunoSEQ multiplex PCR; TCRdb's copy has only in-frame clones and leaves some out. This table holds about 320,000 clones, 87% found once. The specimen was PBMCs or T cells enriched from blood (not recorded which). All receptors derive from a woman aged 25 to 39 who had recovered from COVID-19.

The genes are TRBV6-8 and TRBJ1-2; D is ambiguous. Germline V gene data show CDR1 as MNHGY and CDR2 as SAAAGT. This CDR3 has 15 residues. V dropped 0 bases and J dropped 8 bases, with 16 bases sitting between them. For the CDR3, the DNA is TGTGCCAGCAGTTACTCAAGGGAGAGGGTAAGGGGCTACACCTTC. Its protein is CASSYSRERVRGYTF.

The rearrangement uses TRBV9 and TRBJ1-2; a possible D gene is TRBD1 (6 bases). V lost 4 bases, J lost 7 bases, and 23 bases lay in between. This CDR3 spans 16 amino acids. Germline V CDR1 and CDR2: SGDLS, YYNGEE. The CDR3 nucleotides are TGTGCCAGCAGCCAGGCCTCTCTAAACAGGGATGGTGGCTACACCTTC. Protein sequence: CASSQASLNRDGGYTF.

The CDR3, as DNA: TGCGCCAGCAGCCATAGTGCCCCGGGGGGAAGCGGCTACACCTTC. As protein: CASSHSAPGGSGYTF. The V and J genes are TRBV4-1 and TRBJ1-2, with D perhaps matching TRBD1 (5 bases). The ends were cut back, 3 bases at V and 8 bases at J, with 19 bases in the middle. Germline assignment: CDR1 MGHRA and CDR2 YSYEKL. CDR3 length equals 15 residues.

The V call is TRBV27, the J call TRBJ2-3, with 7 bases identical to TRBD2. V trimming: 7 bases; J trimming: 6 bases; junction bases outside the gene matches: 7. Germline-derived CDR1 and CDR2 are MNHEY and SMNVEV (reference sequence). The CDR3 is 13 residues long. CDR3 region: CASTKGGWDTQYF. The CDR3 coding sequence is TGTGCCAGCACCAAGGGAGGGTGGGATACGCAGTATTTT.

J is TRBJ1-5 and V is TRBV21-1; the table calls TRBD1, which could not be checked here. TRBV21-1 is reported as a pseudogene. CDR3 length: 14 amino acids. CDR3 bases: TGTGCCAGCAGCATCGGGACAAGCAATCAGCCCCAGCATTTT. Translated: CASSIGTSNQPQHF.

The rearrangement joins TRBV9 to TRBJ2-5, with D perhaps matching TRBD1 (5 bases). This CDR3 contains 14 residues. CDR1 SGDLS and CDR2 YYNGEE come from the germline V gene. The germline V and J ends were trimmed by 0 bases and 5 bases, with 11 bases remaining between them. CDR3 region: CASSVGQGRETQYF. The CDR3 DNA reads as TGTGCCAGCAGCGTAGGCCAGGGCAGGGAGACCCAGTACTTC.

This clone was seen only once. The chain couples TRBV18 to TRBJ1-4; 11 bases are shared with TRBD1. The CDR3 is 16 residues long. The V gene end was trimmed by 4 bases and the J gene end by 7 bases; junction bases not matched to a gene: 8. Germline V gene sequence: CDR1 KGHSH, CDR2 LQKENI. CDR3 DNA sequence: TGTGCCAGCTCACTAGAAGTCGGACAGGGGGCTGAAAAACTGTTTTTT. Translated, it gives CASSLEVGQGAEKLFF.

The J gene is TRBJ1-6, the V gene TRBV4-3; a weak D match, TRBD1 (5 bases). V gave up 0 bases and J gave up 7 bases, with 13 bases separating them. The CDR3 runs to 16 residues. CDR1 LGHNA and CDR2 YSLEER come from the germline V gene. The CDR3 DNA follows: TGCGCCAGCAGCCAAGAACCCCAGGGCCCCAATTCACCCCTCCACTTT. As protein: CASSQEPQGPNSPLHF.

Here the CDR3 reads CASSPTGMVPQHF. CDR3 in DNA: TGTGCCAGCAGCCCAACAGGAATGGTGCCCCAGCATTTT. The chain has TRBV12-3 or TRBV12-4 and TRBJ1-5, with a possible D match to TRBD1 (5 bases). Trimming removed 6 bases from V and 9 bases from J, with 15 bases in between. CDR3 length: 13 amino acids.

The chain carries TRBV6-4 and TRBJ2-7; TRBD1 aligns across 11 bases. The V segment lost 6 bases and the J segment 7 bases; nucleotides outside the gene matches: 11. Germline V gives CDR1 MRHNA, CDR2 SNTAGT. The CDR3 covers 15 residues. In DNA, the CDR3 is TGTGCCAGCAGCGCGGGGGACAGGGGGTCTAGGGAGCAGTACTTC. Its translation is CASSAGDRGSREQYF.

Worth noting for this clone: Germline is not matched at one junction end, which may reflect a read error. The V and J genes are TRBV13 and TRBJ1-6; a weak D match, TRBD1 (6 bases). Germline V gene lookup returns CDR1 PRHDT and CDR2 FYEKMQ (reference sequence). CDR3 length equals 14 residues. The CDR3 region has the DNA TGTGCCAGCAGCGTAGGACAGATTAATTCACCCCTCCACTTT. Residues: CASSVGQINSPLHF.

The CDR3 coding sequence is TGTGCCAGCAGCCTAGGGGTGTCCACCGGGGAGCTGTTTTTT. The encoded protein is CASSLGVSTGELFF. The V gene is TRBV7-3, the J gene TRBJ2-2; the D gene is possibly TRBD1 (5 bases). The CDR3 has 14 residues. V was clipped by 5 bases and J by 4 bases, with 11 bases between them. The germline gives CDR1 SGHTA, CDR2 FQGTGA.

The chain joins TRBV29-1 to TRBJ2-2; D not resolved. Germline CDR1 SQVTM, CDR2 ANQGSEA. The CDR3 is 15 residues long. Trimming removed 0 bases from V and 4 bases from J, with 12 bases in between. The CDR3: CSVEDPRLSTGELFF. In nucleotides, the CDR3 is TGCAGCGTTGAAGACCCGAGGTTGAGCACCGGGGAGCTGTTTTTT.

This chain uses TRBV6-5 with TRBJ1-2; 7 bases are shared with TRBD1. The CDR3 runs to 15 residues. V lost 6 bases to trimming and J lost 8 bases; unmatched junction nucleotides: 15. Germline loops: CDR1 MNHEY, CDR2 SVGAGI. The CDR3 loop is CASRLTRDSTGGYTF. As DNA, the CDR3 is TGTGCCAGCAGACTTACCCGGGACAGCACTGGGGGCTACACCTTC.

The chain joins TRBV4-1 to TRBJ1-3; unclear D gene. The CDR3 runs 16 residues. Trimming removed 2 bases at V and 0 bases at J, with 11 bases between. Germline-derived CDR1 and CDR2 are MGHRA and YSYEKL. CDR3 loop: CASSQPGRSSGNTIYF. The CDR3, as DNA: TGCGCCAGCAGCCAACCGGGGAGGAGCTCTGGAAACACCATATATTTT.

The chain has TRBV18 and TRBJ1-6, with D possibly TRBD1 on 6 matching bases. CDR1 is KGHSH and CDR2 is LQKENI in the germline V gene. Deletions cut 0 bases from V and 10 bases from J, with 13 bases between. The CDR3 sequence is 15 residues long. The CDR3 DNA is TGTGCCAGCTCACCACCTGCAGGGGTAGGGTCACCCCTCCACTTT. This gives the protein CASSPPAGVGSPLHF.

The chain carries TRBV2 and TRBJ2-7; 8 bases agree with TRBD2. The CDR3 runs to 15 residues. Germline lookup yields CDR1 SNHLY and CDR2 FYNNEI. Trimming cost V 7 bases and J 1 base; bases outside gene matches: 9. CDR3 in amino acids: CASIPGGAISYEQYF. The CDR3 DNA follows: TGTGCCAGCATACCCGGGGGGGCTATATCCTACGAGCAGTACTTC.

This chain connects TRBV4-1 to TRBJ1-2; D gene unclear. This CDR3 has 15 amino acids. V shed 0 bases and J shed 2 bases, with 10 bases lying between them. Germline CDR1 and CDR2: MGHRA and YSYEKL. CDR3 residues: CASSQDSTTNYGYTF. CDR3 bases: TGCGCCAGCAGCCAAGATTCAACAACAAACTATGGCTACACCTTC.

The chain uses TRBV5-1 and TRBJ2-1, with 12 bases that match TRBD2. The trim removed 6 bases at V and 4 bases at J, leaving 2 bases unmatched. This CDR3 region has 14 residues. The germline V gene encodes CDR1 SGHRS and CDR2 YFSETQ. This CDR3 is CASNLAGGYNEQFF. CDR3 nucleotides: TGCGCCAGCAACCTAGCGGGGGGGTACAATGAGCAGTTCTTC.

This chain uses TRBV3-1 (or the pseudogene TRBV3-2) with TRBJ1-1; the D gene is possibly TRBD1 (6 bases). The CDR3 totals 17 residues. CDR1 is LGHDT, CDR2 YNNKEL, per germline (reference sequence). The DNA of the CDR3 is TGTTGGAAGAGAGGGGGTTCTGAGGGGTACAGGAACACTGAAGCTTTCTTT. The encoded protein is CWKRGGSEGYRNTEAFF.

V gene TRBV5-6 combines with J gene TRBJ1-6; no reliable D call. The V end was cut by 4 bases, the J end by 7 bases, with 6 bases between. Germline loops: CDR1 SGHDT, CDR2 YYEEEE. The length of the CDR3 is 12 residues. The CDR3 nucleotides read TGTGCCAGCAGCGAGAGAAATTCACCCCTCCACTTT. It is translated as CASSERNSPLHF.

This clone was seen only a few times. This sequence joins TRBV25-1 and TRBJ1-2, with D possibly matching TRBD1 (6 bases). The CDR3 runs to 13 residues. The germline V gene encodes CDR1 MGHDK and CDR2 SYGVNS. Trimming took 5 bases from V and 4 from J, leaving 11 bases between them. The CDR3 DNA reads as TGTGCCAGCAGTAGGGGGGGGCCCTATGGCTACACCTTC. Amino acids: CASSRGGPYGYTF.

On this clone: Additional DNA sequences in this sample encode the identical CDR3. The chain employs TRBV30 and TRBJ1-2; D gene unclear. This CDR3 has 11 amino acids. Trimming took off 0 bases at V and 8 bases at J, with 7 bases between the two ends. Germline-derived CDR1 and CDR2 are GTSNPN and SVGIG (reference sequence). In nucleotides, the CDR3 is TGTGCCTGGAGTGTACCAGGCGGCTACACCTTC. Encoded protein: CAWSVPGGYTF. Combining the CDR3 with reference TRBV30 and TRBJ1-2 gives the whole variable domain SQTIHQWPATLVQPVGSPLSLECTVEGTSNPNLYWYRQAAGRGLQLLFYSVGIGQISSEVPQNLSASRPQDRQFILSSKKLLLSDSGFYLCAWSVPGGYTFGSGTRLTVV.